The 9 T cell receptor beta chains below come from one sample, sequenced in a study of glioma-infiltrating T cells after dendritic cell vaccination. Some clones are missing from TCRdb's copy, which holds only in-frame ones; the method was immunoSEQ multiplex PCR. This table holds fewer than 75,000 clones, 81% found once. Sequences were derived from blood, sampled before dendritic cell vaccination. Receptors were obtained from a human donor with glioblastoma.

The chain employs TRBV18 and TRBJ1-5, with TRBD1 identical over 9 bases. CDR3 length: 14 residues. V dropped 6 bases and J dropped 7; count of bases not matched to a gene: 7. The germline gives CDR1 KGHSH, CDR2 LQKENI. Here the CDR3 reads CASSLDRGDQPQHF. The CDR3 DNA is TGTGCCAGCTCTCTGGACAGGGGCGACCAGCCCCAGCATTTT. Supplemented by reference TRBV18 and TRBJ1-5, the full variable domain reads NAGVMQNPRHLVRRRGQEARLRCSPMKGHSHVYWYRQLPEEGLKFMVYLQKENIIDESGMPKERFSAEFPKEGPSILRIQQVVRGDSAAYFCASSLDRGDQPQHFGDGTRLSIL.

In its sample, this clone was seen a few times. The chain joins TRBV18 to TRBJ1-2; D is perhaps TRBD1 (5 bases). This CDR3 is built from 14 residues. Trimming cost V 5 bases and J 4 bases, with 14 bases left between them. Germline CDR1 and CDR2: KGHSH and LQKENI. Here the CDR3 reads CASSSQDYLYGYTF. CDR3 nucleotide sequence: TGTGCCAGCTCATCACAGGACTACCTCTATGGCTACACCTTC.

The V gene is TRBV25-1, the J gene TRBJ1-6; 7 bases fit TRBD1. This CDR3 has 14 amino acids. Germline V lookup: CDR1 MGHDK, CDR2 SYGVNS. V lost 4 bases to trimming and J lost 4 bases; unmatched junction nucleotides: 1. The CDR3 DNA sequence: TGTGCCAGCAGTGTGGGACAGTATAATTCACCCCTCCACTTT. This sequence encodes CASSVGQYNSPLHF.

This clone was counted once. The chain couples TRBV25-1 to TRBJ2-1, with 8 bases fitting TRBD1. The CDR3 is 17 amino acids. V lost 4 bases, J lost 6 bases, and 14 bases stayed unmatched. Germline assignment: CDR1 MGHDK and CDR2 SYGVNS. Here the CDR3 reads CASSGRTGHPSGNEQFF. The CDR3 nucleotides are TGTGCCAGCAGTGGACGGACAGGGCATCCTTCTGGCAATGAGCAGTTCTTC.

The CDR3 here is CASSETGCGEQYF. The CDR3 DNA reads as TGCGCCAGCAGTGAGACCGGCTGCGGCGAGCAGTACTTC. This chain links TRBV10-1 with TRBJ2-7, with D uncertain. The CDR3 consists of 13 residues. V gave up 2 bases and J gave up 6 bases, with 11 bases separating them. The germline V gene has CDR1 WNHNN and CDR2 SYGVQD (reference sequence).

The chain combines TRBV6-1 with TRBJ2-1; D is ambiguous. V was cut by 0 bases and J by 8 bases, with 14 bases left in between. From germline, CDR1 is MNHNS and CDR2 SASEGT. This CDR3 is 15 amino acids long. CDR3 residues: CASSEATAQEDEQFF. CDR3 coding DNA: TGTGCCAGCAGTGAAGCGACGGCCCAAGAGGATGAGCAGTTCTTC.

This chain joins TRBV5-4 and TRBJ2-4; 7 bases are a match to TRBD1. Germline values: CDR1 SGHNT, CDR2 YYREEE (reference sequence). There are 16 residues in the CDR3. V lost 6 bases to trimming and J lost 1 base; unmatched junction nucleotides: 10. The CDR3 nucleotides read TGTGCCAGCACCAATCGACAGGGATTGGCCAAAAACATTCAGTACTTC. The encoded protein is CASTNRQGLAKNIQYF.

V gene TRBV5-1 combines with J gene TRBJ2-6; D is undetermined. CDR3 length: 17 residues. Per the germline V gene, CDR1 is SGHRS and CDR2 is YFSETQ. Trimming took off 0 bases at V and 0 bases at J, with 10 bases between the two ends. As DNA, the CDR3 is TGCGCCAGCAGCTTGGATCCAGGCAACTCTGGGGCCAACGTCCTGACTTTC. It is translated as CASSLDPGNSGANVLTF.

The CDR3 sequence is CASSLTGTAYNEQFF. For the CDR3, the DNA is TGTGCCAGTAGTCTAACCGGGACAGCCTACAATGAGCAGTTCTTC. The gene calls are TRBV19 and TRBJ2-1; 7 nucleotides agree with TRBD1. Germline V lookup: CDR1 LNHDA, CDR2 SQIVND (reference sequence). V trimming: 5 bases; J trimming: 2 bases; junction bases outside the gene matches: 6. This CDR3 region has 15 residues.